A single sample gave rise to the 6 T cell receptor beta chains below, sequenced in a study of blood T cell repertoires in COVID-19. The table came from immunoSEQ multiplex PCR; TCRdb's copy has only in-frame clones and leaves some out. The profile shows under 450,000 clones, 81% of them singletons. The sequenced sample was peripheral blood. Source of these receptors: a human donor with acute or convalescent COVID-19. The donor label of this sample is uncertain.

The chain joins TRBV7-9 to TRBJ1-4; 8 nucleotides match TRBD1. CDR3 length: 14 amino acids. After removal of 5 bases from V and 6 bases from J, the junction contained 5 bases not matched to a gene. CDR1 is SEHNR, CDR2 FQNEAQ, per germline (reference sequence). DNA of the CDR3: TGTGCCAGCAGCACACGACAGGGGTATGAAAAACTGTTTTTT. This gives the protein CASSTRQGYEKLFF.

CDR3 bases: TGTGCCAGCAGTAGTAGCGGGAGGGCCACGGGTGAGCAGTTCTTC. This encodes CASSSSGRATGEQFF. The chain joins TRBV6-5 to TRBJ2-1, with 11 positions matching TRBD2. The CDR3 contains 15 residues. Germline V gene lookup returns CDR1 MNHEY and CDR2 SVGAGI. The junction had 9 bases not matched to a gene; V was cut back by 5 bases and J by 9 bases.

This clone was seen only once. The chain carries TRBV5-1 and TRBJ1-2; D is possibly TRBD1 (6 bases). Trimming pared 2 bases from V and 7 bases from J, leaving 9 bases between. Germline V gene sequence: CDR1 SGHRS, CDR2 YFSETQ. This CDR3 region has 12 residues. In DNA, the CDR3 is TGCGCCAGCAGCTTACAGGGTCTTGGCTACACCTTC. This sequence encodes CASSLQGLGYTF.

V gene TRBV5-1 combines with J gene TRBJ2-1, with D possibly TRBD2 on 6 matching bases. CDR3 size: 15 residues. Deletions cut 4 bases from V and 1 base from J, with 12 bases between. Germline V gene lookup returns CDR1 SGHRS and CDR2 YFSETQ. The CDR3 region is CASSGWGESYNEQFF. The CDR3 region has the DNA TGCGCCAGCAGCGGGTGGGGGGAGTCCTACAATGAGCAGTTCTTC.

This chain joins TRBV29-1 and TRBJ2-1; 15 bases are a match to TRBD2. The CDR3 extends over 19 amino acids. Losses at the gene ends were 0 bases for V and 2 bases for J; bases not matched to a gene: 8. Germline lookup yields CDR1 SQVTM and CDR2 ANQGSEA. The CDR3 coding sequence is TGCAGCGTTGAAGATCCGGGACTAGCGGGAGGCCGACCCTACAATGAGCAGTTCTTC. It specifies CSVEDPGLAGGRPYNEQFF.

The count of this clone is one. The rearrangement uses TRBV11-2 and TRBJ2-5; 10 bases align to TRBD2. Trimming removed 5 bases from V and 5 bases from J; junction bases left unmatched: 14. This CDR3 is built from 17 residues. The V gene's germline CDR1 is SGHAT and CDR2 FQNNGV. CDR3 sequence (DNA): TGTGCCAGCAGCCCCCGGTCGGGACTAGCGATGGCGGAGACCCAGTACTTC. It yields the protein CASSPRSGLAMAETQYF.